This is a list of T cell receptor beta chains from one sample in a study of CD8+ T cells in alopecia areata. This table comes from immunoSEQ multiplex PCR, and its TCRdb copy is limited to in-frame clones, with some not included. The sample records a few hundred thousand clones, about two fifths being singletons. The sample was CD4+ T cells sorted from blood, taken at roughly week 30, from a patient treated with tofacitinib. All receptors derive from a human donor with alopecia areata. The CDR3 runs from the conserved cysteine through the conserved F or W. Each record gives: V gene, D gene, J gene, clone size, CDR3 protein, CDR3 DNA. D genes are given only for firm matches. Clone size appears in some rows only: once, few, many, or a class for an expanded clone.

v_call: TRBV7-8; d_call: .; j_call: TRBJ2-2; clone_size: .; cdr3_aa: CASSPSAGAKDTGELFF; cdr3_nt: TGTGCCAGCAGCCCGTCCGCGGGGGCAAAGGACACCGGGGAGCTGTTTTTT
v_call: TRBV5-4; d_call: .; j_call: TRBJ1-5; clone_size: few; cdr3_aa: CASSRQLNSNQPQHF; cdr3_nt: TGTGCCAGCAGCAGGCAGTTGAATAGCAATCAGCCCCAGCATTTT
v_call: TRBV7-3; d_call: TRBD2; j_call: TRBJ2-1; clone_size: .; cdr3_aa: CASSSTSGAFSSSYNEQFF; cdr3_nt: TGTGCCAGCAGTTCCACTAGCGGGGCCTTCTCCAGCTCCTACAATGAGCAGTTCTTC
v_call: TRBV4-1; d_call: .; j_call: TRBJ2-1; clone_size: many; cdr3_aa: CASSQGEGLGNEQFF; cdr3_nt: TGCGCCAGCAGCCAGGGGGAAGGCTTAGGCAATGAGCAGTTCTTC
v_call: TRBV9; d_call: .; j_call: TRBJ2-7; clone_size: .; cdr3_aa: CASSTNPGQLSYEQYF; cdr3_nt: TGTGCCAGCAGCACGAATCCGGGACAACTTTCCTACGAGCAGTACTTC
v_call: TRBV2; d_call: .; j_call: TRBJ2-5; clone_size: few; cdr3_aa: CASTSGPYQETQYF; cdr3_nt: TGTGCCAGCACCTCGGGCCCATACCAAGAGACCCAGTACTTC
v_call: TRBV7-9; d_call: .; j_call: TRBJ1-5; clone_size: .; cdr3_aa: CASSPGTANNQPQHF; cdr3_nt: TGTGCCAGCAGCCCCGGGACGGCAAACAATCAGCCCCAGCATTTT
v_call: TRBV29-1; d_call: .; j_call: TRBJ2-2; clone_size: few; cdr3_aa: CSVDRGRQSTGELFF; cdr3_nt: TGCAGCGTTGATCGTGGTAGACAGTCCACCGGGGAGCTGTTTTTT
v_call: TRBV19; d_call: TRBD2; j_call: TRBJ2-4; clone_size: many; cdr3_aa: CASSIRLAVGSVEQYF; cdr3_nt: TGTGCCAGTAGTATACGACTAGCGGTGGGTAGTGTAGAGCAGTACTTC
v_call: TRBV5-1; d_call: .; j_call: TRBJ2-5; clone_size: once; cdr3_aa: CASSPRSGAEETQYF; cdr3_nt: TGCGCCAGCAGCCCCCGATCTGGGGCCGAGGAGACCCAGTACTTC
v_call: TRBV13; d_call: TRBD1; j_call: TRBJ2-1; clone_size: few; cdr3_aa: CASSQGQGYNEQFF; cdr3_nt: TGTGCCAGCAGCCAAGGACAGGGGTACAATGAGCAGTTCTTC
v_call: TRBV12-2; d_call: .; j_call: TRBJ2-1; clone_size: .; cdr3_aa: CASRGTKNNEQFF; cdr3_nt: TGTGCAAGTCGGGGGACGAAGAACAATGAGCAGTTCTTC
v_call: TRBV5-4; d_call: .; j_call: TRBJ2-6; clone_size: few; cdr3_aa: CASSLPSSGANVLTF; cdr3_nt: TGTGCCAGCAGCTTACCTAGCTCTGGGGCCAACGTCCTGACTTTC
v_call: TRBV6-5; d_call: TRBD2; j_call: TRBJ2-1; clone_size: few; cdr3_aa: CASSYSNQAGAVF; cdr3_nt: TGTGCCAGCAGTTACTCGAATCAGGCGGGAGCTGTCTTC
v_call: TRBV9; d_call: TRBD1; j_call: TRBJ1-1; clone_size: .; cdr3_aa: CASSVRDRGATEAFF; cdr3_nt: TGTGCCAGCAGCGTCAGGGACAGGGGGGCCACTGAAGCTTTCTTT
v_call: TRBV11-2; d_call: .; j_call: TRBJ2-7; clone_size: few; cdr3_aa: CASLVLGRPSYEQYF; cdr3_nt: TGTGCCAGCCTCGTTCTGGGGAGACCTTCCTACGAGCAGTACTTC
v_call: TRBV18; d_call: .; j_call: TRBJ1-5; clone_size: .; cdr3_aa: CASSPEGGLSNQPQHF; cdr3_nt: TGTGCCAGCTCGCCAGAGGGCGGCCTTAGCAATCAGCCCCAGCATTTT
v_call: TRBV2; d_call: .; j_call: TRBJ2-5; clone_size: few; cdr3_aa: CASNDGLTQETQYF; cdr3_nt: TGTGCCAGCAATGACGGGCTGACCCAAGAGACCCAGTACTTC